A single TCR beta chain is shown here with its context. This specimen comes from a study of blood T cell repertoires in COVID-19. As for the study in general: Sample material is recorded as cDNA or gDNA derived from T cells, B-cell-depleted T cells, or PBMCs.

Germline V lookup: CDR1 MNHEY, CDR2 SMNVEV (reference sequence). V shed 6 bases and J shed 6 bases, with 14 bases lying between them. The CDR3 has 14 residues. As handled by the study authors: Scientists estimated how many nucleated cells there were by amplifying reference gene primers. The protocol was immunoSEQ multiplex PCR, while the TCRdb copy is restricted to in-frame clones and leaves out a portion. Clonal size and the V and J genes are those of that table, whereas D and trimming came from the DNA. The data hold about 300,000 clones, with approximately 84% observed a single time. Donors were grouped by their self-reported clinical history. Among Cohort 3 donors, those recovered had two negative PCRs, clearance, or symptom resolution.

The gene calls are TRBV27 and TRBJ2-2; D is possibly TRBD1 (6 bases). The source is a woman in her late teens or twenties who had recovered from COVID-19. Material: PBMCs or T cells enriched from blood (not recorded which). The CDR3 reads CASRGRTGSGELFF. CDR3 DNA sequence: TGTGCCAGCAGGGGGAGAACAGGGTCCGGGGAGCTGTTTTTT.